The T cell receptor beta chain described here comes from a study of cytomegalovirus exposure and HLA in healthy donors (dated by TCRdb to the late 2010s). Concerning the study at large: An earlier analysis of approximately 590 of the donors reported about 250 Gb of sequence data and 120 million or so unique TCR beta sequences from about 180 million T cells. Roughly 310 gigabases of sequencing data and 78 million or so unique TCR sequences were included in an early release covering about 700 HLA-typed donors. Among the roughly 430 genotyped donors, around 81% belonged to the genetic ancestry cluster associated with self-reported Caucasian donors. The study aimed to test whether signatures of past pathogen exposure could be identified by cataloging public T cell receptors. The T cell repertoires of 666 subjects were profiled by immunosequencing and related to cytomegalovirus serostatus. A separate validation cohort of 100 to 150 different subjects was used in addition to the roughly 700-subject first cohort. To predict cytomegalovirus infection status, the study combined high-throughput TCR immunosequencing, statistical association of individual TCRs with disease status, and machine learning. To study patterns of TCR occurrence, a later analysis re-analyzed previously published TCR beta repertoires from around 660 donors and added high-resolution HLA genotyping. Rather than using new phenotypic data, the later analysis identified candidate immune exposures from TCR beta sequences and from how often those sequences occurred across donors. To decide whether each TCR beta V gene segment behaved as functional or pseudogenic, an earlier analysis of nearly 600 of the donors relied on high-throughput TCR beta sequencing. Donor age, sex, ethnicity and CMV serostatus were compiled together with the repertoire data. In a later genetic analysis, genome-wide SNP genotypes for about three fifths of the roughly 670 donors were used, and that subset was treated as a discovery cohort. All discovery cohort repertoires had been generated on a single sequencing platform. Both class I and class II loci were covered by HLA typing, at four-digit resolution. Typing coverage differed by locus: A, B, C, DRB1 and DQB1 were typed in roughly 620-630 donors, DQA1 in 500 to 550, DPA1 in 600 to 610, and DPB1 in 472. Because of strong linkage in the cohort, four to six DR-DQ haplotypes were treated as single units for association and clustering. On average, 235,054 unique TCR beta nucleotide sequences were sequenced per donor among 300 to 500 genotyped donors of the cohort, with about 17% of those sequences being non-productive.

Between the V and J ends, shortened by 0 bases and 2 bases respectively, the junction contains 11 bases. Based on the germline V gene, the CDR1 and CDR2 sequences are SGDLS and YYNGEE. The CDR3 holds 15 amino acids from the cysteine to the phenylalanine. Kept here is only the CDR3 DNA, which spans 45 bases and is read in frame from base 1. Remarks on this clone: What this receptor recognizes is not known. One base away there is no much larger clone; base qualities are not given.

The cohort consisted of approximately 670 healthy bone marrow donors. All cohort members were sampled while nominally healthy, although unrecorded immune exposures were likely present. The donor was CMV seronegative and was included in the group of a few hundred seronegative cohort members. Every donor gave a peripheral blood sample, and the peripheral blood mononuclear cells from that sample were used for TCR beta sequencing. The Qiagen DNeasy Blood Extraction Kit was used to extract genomic DNA from the blood cell samples. Paper-wide results and their limitations: Most CMV-associated TCR beta chains appeared to be HLA-restricted in a later analysis, and the HLA associations seemed to be driven largely by CMV exposure. Roughly uniform sequencing depth across donors was assumed in presence/absence analyses, although this assumption may not hold. A further reported finding was that TCR beta sequences accurately predicted the HLA-A and HLA-B alleles for most subjects in the first cohort. HLA typing was unavailable for some donors at each locus, so association tests used only the typed subset. Specific HLA alleles were associated with some 15,000 TCR beta sequences at a false discovery rate of 0.05 in a later analysis. Some IMGT-functional V segments, including TRBV6-2 and TRBV6-3, could not be distinguished by the 87-base-pair reads and were therefore excluded. The classifier was reported to diagnose cytomegalovirus status with high specificity and sensitivity in both the original and validation cohorts. Immune exposure information for the cohort was limited to CMV serostatus. Strong co-occurrence of HLA alleles, especially DR and DQ, made assigning TCR associations to individual alleles difficult. Correlated functional status among segregating V segments might reflect linkage disequilibrium, but an unknown experimental factor could not be ruled out. Most TCR sequences were observed very rarely across donors, whereas some public TCRs were present in many individuals. V-gene and J-gene trimming of TCR beta chains was associated with a missense DCLRE1C variant in a later genetic analysis, and the association was replicated in an independent cohort. Approximately 16 rarely observed V segments, including chromosome 9 orphons, were excluded from the earlier analysis of approximately 600 of the donors because counts were too low. The authors suggested that the approach could potentially be extended to other disease states and immunological phenotypes. The sequencing pipeline was judged likely to have produced a cluster of highly shared sequence variants as a technical artifact. In this cohort, only TCR beta chains were sequenced, and detectable features were limited by the absence of alpha or paired-chain data. According to a later analysis, TCR association rates differed among HLA loci, with DRB1 alleles showing the most associated TCRs and HLA-C alleles showing the fewest. A total of roughly 160 TCR beta chains were listed by the study as associated with cytomegalovirus. A later genetic analysis reported fewer N-insertions in productive TCRs among donors in an Asian-associated ancestry cluster than the roughly 620-donor mean. A few of the identified cytomegalovirus-associated TCR beta chains were confirmed in vitro to be specific for cytomegalovirus antigens. A later analysis found that HLA-associated TCR beta chains were more clonally expanded and had lower generation probabilities than equally common non-associated chains. Broadly in line with IMGT annotations, most TCR beta V segments showed up in productive rearrangements about 90% or about 30% of the time in an earlier analysis of around 600 of the donors. In a later analysis, several top co-occurrence clusters were reported to appear linked to parvovirus B19, influenza, CMV and Epstein-Barr virus.

The receptor library was made with the immunoSEQ multiplex PCR assay. The multiplex PCR relied on a mix of 60 forward primers for TCR Vbeta segments and 13 reverse primers for TCR Jbeta segments. The CDR3 region of rearranged TCR beta genes was amplified from genomic DNA with a multiplex PCR assay. The Illumina HiSeq System was used to sequence the amplified TCR beta libraries as 87-base-pair reads. Per the source publication's procedure: A later analysis counted about 82 million unique TCR beta chains across the 670 or so repertoires, and approximately 11 million of these chains were shared by at least two donors. To remove PCR and sequencing errors, raw reads were error-corrected and collapsed into unique sequences using a nearest-neighbor algorithm that merged closely related sequences. CDR3 sequences were aligned to IMGT reference sequences to assign V, D and J gene segments. For a sequence to be retained, a match of at least six nucleotides to both a V gene segment and a J gene segment was required. A rearrangement counted as productive if the CDR3 had no stop codons and remained in frame with V and J, and every other rearrangement counted as non-productive. Following IMGT convention, CDR3 was defined as the stretch from the second conserved V-encoded cysteine up to the conserved J-encoded phenylalanine. The earlier analysis of a few hundred of the donors excluded any sequence lacking an unambiguous match to a single V gene segment. In an earlier analysis of around 600 of the donors, V segments were called functional above 56.7% productive rearrangements and were called segregating when the between-donor standard deviation exceeded 5%. A statistical classification framework was developed to diagnose cytomegalovirus status using the catalog of TCR beta chain sequences. In a later analysis, V and J genes were assigned by comparing TCR nucleotide sequences against IMGT/GENE-DB human TR gene sequences. A later analysis assigned CDR3 sequences and most-parsimonious VDJ recombination scenarios with the TCRdist pipeline. In a later analysis, each TCR beta chain was defined by its CDR3 amino acid sequence together with its V-gene family, and reads lacking a unique V-gene family were excluded. To address suspected cross-contamination and a sequencing artifact, a later analysis removed 450 to 700 highly shared, low-generation-probability nucleotide sequences. In a later analysis, a clonal expansion index was calculated for each public chain from normalized within-repertoire ranks of inferred template counts. In a later analysis, generation probabilities were computed with a VDJ recombination model fitted to out-of-frame rearrangements, and the resulting probabilities were checked against IGoR. In a later analysis, hypergeometric tests were used to score TCR-TCR, TCR-HLA and TCR-CMV co-occurrence, with a repertoire-size bias correction applied to TCR pairs. False discovery rates were estimated in a later analysis by permuting HLA or CMV assignments 20 times. A later analysis grouped co-occurring TCRs with DBSCAN, adding TCRdist sequence similarity when clustering within HLA-allele-positive subsets. Co-occurrence clustering excluded repertoires with fewer than 30,000 or more than 120,000 public chains, plus five with anomalous nucleotide sharing. TCRdb holds this immuneACCESS table with in-frame rearrangements only. Some clones are missing; in checked studies, unresolved V genes explain under half, and the rest has no known cause. Clonal size and the V and J genes are those of that table, whereas D and trimming came from the DNA. Across this sample there are 150,000 to 200,000 clones, with around 74% seen only once. The leading ten clones occupy about 2% of the sample.

The sequence was obtained from a female donor in good health and CMV-seronegative. The specimen sequenced was PBMCs. In this chain, TRBV9 is recombined with TRBJ1-1; TRBD1 is a possible D gene, resting on 6 matching bases. The CDR3 has the sequence CASSVEGTPNTEAFF. The nucleotide sequence reads TGTGCCAGCAGCGTAGAAGGGACACCTAACACTGAAGCTTTCTTT.